This T cell receptor beta chain was identified during a study of T cells in Graves' hyperthyroidism and ophthalmopathy. Amplification of TCR beta CDR3 regions was performed using RNA transcripts as template. The TCR CDR3 was amplified in a first-round RT-PCR using the HTBI primer set. MiXCR, run by TCRdb on the multiplex PCR reads, gives a single entry per CDR3 protein. The data contain under 250,000 distinct CDR3 sequences, around 26% of them singletons. In germline, CDR1 is MNHEY, CDR2 SVGEGT. V lost 3 bases and J 3 bases, leaving 12 bases between the germline ends. The CDR3 sequence is 14 residues long. For ophthalmopathy patients, the Clinical Activity Score was at least 3 and the NOSPECS grade at least 4; duration was under 3 months. Exclusion followed for patients with uncontrolled infection, other autoimmune disease, pregnancy or lactation. Notes on the study in general: Researchers found most expanded thyroid clonotypes above 0.001 in blood as well.

To note about this clonotype: Its antigen is not identified.

V usage is TRBV6-2 or TRBV6-3 and J usage is TRBJ2-7; a possible D gene is TRBD1 (5 bases). The clonotype comes from a woman aged 40 to 50 with Graves' ophthalmopathy. Input material: blood. The CDR3 region has the DNA TGTGCCAGCAGTTATCAGGACACCAGCTACGAGCAGTACTTC. This sequence encodes CASSYQDTSYEQYF.